These T cell receptor beta chains were read from a single sample in a study of long-term antiretroviral therapy in people with HIV. Some clones are missing from TCRdb's copy, which holds only in-frame ones; the method was immunoSEQ multiplex PCR. Of under 20,000 clones listed, around 81% were seen once; the top ten hold 4% to 5%. The sample here was unsorted PBMCs, taken 0.1 years before starting antiretroviral therapy. The receptor source for this set is a man aged 18 to 35 with HIV. CDR3s include the opening cysteine and the closing phenylalanine or tryptophan. A D gene is named only where the DNA matches it firmly. Clone size is stated in some rows and not others, as once, few, many or a class when expanded.

V	J	size	D	DNA	CDR3
TRBV7-3	TRBJ2-7	few	-	TGTGCCAGCAGCCAAACGCAAGGGCCATCCTACGAGCAGTACTTC	CASSQTQGPSYEQYF
TRBV23-1	TRBJ1-5	-	-	TGCGCCAGCAGTCAACGACACCTCGATCATAGCAATCAGCCCCAGCATTTT	CASSQRHLDHSNQPQHF
TRBV18	TRBJ1-3	-	TRBD1	TGTGCCAGCTCGCGAAGGACAGGGGACACTGGAAACACCATATATTTT	CASSRRTGDTGNTIYF
TRBV14	TRBJ2-1	-	TRBD2	TGTGCCAGCAGCCCCGGGACTAGCGGGGGATACAATGAGCAGTTCTTC	CASSPGTSGGYNEQFF
TRBV10-3	TRBJ2-7	-	TRBD2	TGTGCCATCAGCCCTAGCGGAGAGACGCGATACGAGCAGTACTTC	CAISPSGETRYEQYF
TRBV5-1	TRBJ2-7	medium-sized	-	TGCGCCAGCAGCTTGGATCCAGGGGTAAACGTCTTGGACGAGCAGTACTTC	CASSLDPGVNVLDEQYF
TRBV27	TRBJ1-3	-	-	TGTGCCAGCAGTTTAGTTCGGGGCACCCCAGACACCATATATTTT	CASSLVRGTPDTIYF
TRBV7-4	TRBJ1-5	-	-	TGTGCCAGCAGCTTAACCAGGGCGAACGATCGGTCTAATCAGCCCCAGCATTTT	CASSLTRANDRSNQPQHF
TRBV6-1	TRBJ1-2	-	-	TGTGCCAGCAGACCAGGGGCCGGAGCTAACTATGGCTACACCTTC	CASRPGAGANYGYTF
TRBV9	TRBJ2-1	-	-	TGTGCCAGCAGCGTAGGACAGCGAGACTACAATGAGCAGTTCTTC	CASSVGQRDYNEQFF